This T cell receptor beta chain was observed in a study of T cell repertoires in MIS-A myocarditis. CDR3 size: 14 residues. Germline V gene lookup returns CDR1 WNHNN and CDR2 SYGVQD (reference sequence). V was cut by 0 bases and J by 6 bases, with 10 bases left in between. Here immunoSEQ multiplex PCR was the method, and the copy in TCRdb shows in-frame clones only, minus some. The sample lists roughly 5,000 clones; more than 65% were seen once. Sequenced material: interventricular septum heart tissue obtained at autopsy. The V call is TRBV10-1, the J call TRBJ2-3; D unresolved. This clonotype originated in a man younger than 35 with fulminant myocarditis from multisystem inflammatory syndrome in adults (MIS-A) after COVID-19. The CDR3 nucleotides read TGCGCCAGCAGTGAGTCAATGACCGGGGATACGCAGTATTTT. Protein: CASSESMTGDTQYF.